One TCR beta chain is described in this entry. Its antigen is as yet unknown. These data belong to a study of T cells in narcolepsy. Turning to the study itself: Donors had narcolepsy type 1 or type 2, or were healthy controls. Study observations and caveats: HCRT-specific and TRIB2-specific autoreactive clonotypes appeared among same-patient CSF and blood CD4+ clonotypes.

Repertoires were generated with immunoSEQ multiplex PCR, while TCRdb's copy carries only in-frame clones and drops some. The sample carries roughly 22,000 clones, approximately 62% recorded once. The CDR3 contains 19 residues. Germline lookup yields CDR1 SGHAT and CDR2 FQNNGV. The trim removed 3 bases at V and 1 base at J, leaving 16 bases unmatched. The sequenced material came from memory (CD45RA-) CD4+ T cells from blood. The chain joins TRBV11-2 to TRBJ2-3, with 7 nucleotides matching TRBD2. The sequence derives from a human donor in good health. Here the CDR3 reads CASSLLGGGLLRGTDTQYF. The CDR3 DNA reads as TGTGCCAGCAGCTTGTTGGGGGGAGGGCTCCTGAGGGGCACAGATACGCAGTATTTT.